Listed below are T cell receptor beta chains from one sample, sequenced in a study of beta chain features in type 1 diabetes. The assay was immunoSEQ multiplex PCR, and TCRdb's table has in-frame clones only and misses some. This sample has some 240,000 clones; 16% occur once, and the top ten carry 0.065% to 0.095%. Material: naive CD4+ T cells from blood. The receptors originated from a man aged 25 to 40 with type 1 diabetes. Each CDR3 is given with its conserved first and last residue. Fields, in order: clone size, D gene, J gene, V gene, CDR3 DNA, CDR3 protein. D genes are given only for firm matches. The size field is filled for only some rows; it gives once, few, many or a size class.

.,.,TRBJ1-5,TRBV29-1,TGCAGCGTTCAAATACAGTTTGGAAATAATCAGCCCCAGCATTTT,CSVQIQFGNNQPQHF
few,.,TRBJ2-1,TRBV9,TGTGCCAGCAGCGTAGAACTATTCTCCTACAATGAGCAGTTCTTC,CASSVELFSYNEQFF
few,TRBD2,TRBJ2-7,TRBV5-1,TGCGCCAGCAGCGGACTAGCGGGAGTGCTGGACGAGCAGTACTTC,CASSGLAGVLDEQYF
.,.,TRBJ2-2,TRBV29-1,TGCAGCGTCGTAAGCGGGACACACACCGGGGAGCTGTTTTTT,CSVVSGTHTGELFF
few,TRBD1,TRBJ2-5,TRBV7-9,TGTGCCAGCAGCTTCAGGGGGAACACACAAGAGACCCAGTACTTC,CASSFRGNTQETQYF
few,.,TRBJ2-1,TRBV15,TGTGCCACCAGCAGGCTCACAGCCCGGAGCTCCTACAATGAGCAGTTCTTC,CATSRLTARSSYNEQFF
.,TRBD2,TRBJ2-3,TRBV7-9,TGTGCCAGCAGCGAGGGACTAGCGGGAGTAGTAGATACGCAGTATTTT,CASSEGLAGVVDTQYF
.,TRBD2,TRBJ2-1,TRBV15,TGTGCCACCAGCAGAGATTGGACTAGCGGGGGTAATGAGCAGTTCTTC,CATSRDWTSGGNEQFF
few,.,TRBJ2-1,TRBV28,TGTGCCAGCAGTTTATTCGGACAGAACAATGAGCAGTTCTTC,CASSLFGQNNEQFF
.,.,TRBJ2-3,TRBV21-1,TGTGCCAGCAGCAAAGAAGTGCGACGGGAGTTCCCAGATACGCAGTATTTT,CASSKEVRREFPDTQYF
few,.,TRBJ2-7,TRBV5-1,TGCGCCAGCAGCTTGAGTAACGAGCAGTACTTC,CASSLSNEQYF
.,TRBD2,TRBJ2-3,TRBV11-2,TGTGCCAGCAGCCCGAGCGGGATCAGCACAGATACGCAGTATTTT,CASSPSGISTDTQYF
few,TRBD1,TRBJ2-3,TRBV15,TGTGCCACCAGCACCGGACAGGGCACAGATACGCAGTATTTT,CATSTGQGTDTQYF
.,.,TRBJ1-1,TRBV7-2,TGTGCCAGCAGCCAAAGAGGGACCACTGAAGCTTTCTTT,CASSQRGTTEAFF
few,.,TRBJ2-5,TRBV4-3,TGCGCCAGCAGCCATTCAGGGGGGGGAGAGACCCAGTACTTC,CASSHSGGGETQYF
few,.,TRBJ2-3,TRBV30,TGTGCCTGGAGTGTAAACTCGTGGAGGACAGATACGCAGTATTTT,CAWSVNSWRTDTQYF
few,.,TRBJ2-5,TRBV5-1,TGCGCCAGCAGGATTGGGGCAGGGGAGACCCAGTACTTC,CASRIGAGETQYF
.,.,TRBJ2-3,TRBV29-1,TGCAGCGTTGTCCCAGCCCTCGGCACAGATACGCAGTATTTT,CSVVPALGTDTQYF
few,.,TRBJ1-5,TRBV19,TGTGCCACCAATCAGGGGTTCAATCAGCCCCAGCATTTT,CATNQGFNQPQHF
.,.,TRBJ1-2,TRBV30,TGTGCCTGGAGTGTCCGAGCAAGGATCTATGGCTACACCTTC,CAWSVRARIYGYTF
.,TRBD1,TRBJ2-5,TRBV5-1,TGCGCCAGCAGCTTGGGACAGGGTAAAGAGACCCAGTACTTC,CASSLGQGKETQYF
few,.,TRBJ1-4,TRBV4-3,TGCGCCAGCAGCCAAGAGAGGTCAACTAATGAAAAACTGTTTTTT,CASSQERSTNEKLFF
.,.,TRBJ2-1,TRBV5-6,TGTGCCAGCAGCTTGGTCACAGGATACAATGAGCAGTTCTTC,CASSLVTGYNEQFF
.,.,TRBJ2-3,TRBV11-1,TGTGCCAGCAAATCGGGACACTTCACAGATACGCAGTATTTT,CASKSGHFTDTQYF
.,TRBD1,TRBJ2-5,TRBV25-1,TGTGCCAGCAAGAATGACCGTAATCTCGACAGGGGGGAAGAGACCCAGTACTTC,CASKNDRNLDRGEETQYF
.,.,TRBJ2-7,TRBV7-8,TGTGCCAGCAGCTTCCGCCGGCAGGGGACCTACGAGCAGTACTTC,CASSFRRQGTYEQYF
few,.,TRBJ2-5,TRBV30,TGTGCCTGGTCTACAGTCACTGAGACCCAGTACTTC,CAWSTVTETQYF
.,.,TRBJ1-3,TRBV29-1,TGCAGCGTTGATGGGAGTAGCTCTGGAAACACCATATATTTT,CSVDGSSSGNTIYF
.,TRBD2,TRBJ2-1,TRBV27,TGTGCCAGCAGTCGAAAGACAGCTGGCGGGAGGAATGAGCAGTTCTTC,CASSRKTAGGRNEQFF
.,TRBD1,TRBJ2-1,TRBV2,TGTGCCAGCAGCCCACAGGGGCGAGGGGATGAGCAGTTCTTC,CASSPQGRGDEQFF
.,TRBD2,TRBJ2-5,TRBV4-2,TGTGCCAGCAGCCAGGCTAGCGGGGGGGATGAGACCCAGTACTTC,CASSQASGGDETQYF
few,TRBD2,TRBJ2-3,TRBV30,TGTGCCTGGAGTGTAGGGCTAGCGGGAGGAAATACGCAGTATTTT,CAWSVGLAGGNTQYF
few,.,TRBJ2-7,TRBV9,TGTGCCAGCAGCGTAGAGGTAGGAAGCTCCTACGAGCAGTACTTC,CASSVEVGSSYEQYF
few,.,TRBJ1-3,TRBV30,TGTGCCTGGGAGGGACGGACCGCTGGAAACACCATATATTTT,CAWEGRTAGNTIYF
.,TRBD2,TRBJ2-7,TRBV4-1,TGCGCCAGCAGCCAAGAGGGACTAGCGGGCGGGAGCTCCTACGAGCAGTACTTC,CASSQEGLAGGSSYEQYF
.,.,TRBJ2-1,TRBV27,TGTGCCAGCAGTTTAGAGCGCCGGACCACTCAAAGGTGGTACAATGAGCAGTTCTTC,CASSLERRTTQRWYNEQFF
.,.,TRBJ1-1,TRBV7-2,TGTGCCAGCAGCTTAGCCGGACCCACGGGAACTGAAGCTTTCTTT,CASSLAGPTGTEAFF
.,.,TRBJ2-2,TRBV14,TGTGCCAGCAGCCAAGATATTAACACCGGGGAGCTGTTTTTT,CASSQDINTGELFF
.,.,TRBJ2-5,TRBV6-5,TGTGCCAGCACCCCGAGTGCTCGAGAGACCCAGTACTTC,CASTPSARETQYF
.,.,TRBJ2-1,TRBV7-3,TGTGCCAGCAGCTTAACTCCGGCTCTAGGTAATGAGCAGTTCTTC,CASSLTPALGNEQFF
.,.,TRBJ2-5,TRBV9,TGTGCCAGCAGCGCCGGACTTGCCTGGGGGCAAGAGACCCAGTACTTC,CASSAGLAWGQETQYF
.,.,TRBJ1-1,TRBV7-9,TGTGCCAGCAGCTCCTACAGGGATAGAGGCACTGAAGCTTTCTTT,CASSSYRDRGTEAFF
few,.,TRBJ2-1,TRBV7-9,TGTGCCAGCAGCTTAACCCCCGGGAGCATGAAAAATGAGCAGTTCTTC,CASSLTPGSMKNEQFF
few,.,TRBJ2-1,TRBV29-1,TGCAGCGTTGTAATCAGGGTTAATGAGCAGTTCTTC,CSVVIRVNEQFF
few,.,TRBJ2-3,TRBV29-1,TGCAGCGTGGAGACCGTAGGGACAGATACGCAGTATTTT,CSVETVGTDTQYF
.,.,TRBJ1-3,TRBV15,TGTGCCACCACCCAGGCGGTGGCGGGAAACACCATATATTTT,CATTQAVAGNTIYF
.,TRBD2,TRBJ2-1,TRBV7-9,TGTGCCAGCAGCCTGGGACTAGCGGGAGCCGATGAGCAGTTCTTC,CASSLGLAGADEQFF
few,.,TRBJ2-1,TRBV9,TGTGCCAGCAGCCCACAGCGGACACTAGACTACAATGAGCAGTTCTTC,CASSPQRTLDYNEQFF
few,TRBD2,TRBJ2-1,TRBV10-3,TGTGCCATCAGTCGACTAGCGGGAGAGGATGAGCAGTTCTTC,CAISRLAGEDEQFF
few,.,TRBJ2-7,TRBV4-3,TGCGCCAGCAGCCAAGATTACGGTGCCAGAGCTTACGAGCAGTACTTC,CASSQDYGARAYEQYF
.,.,TRBJ1-4,TRBV25-1,TGTGCCAGCATGGGTCCATCAGAAGAAAAACTGTTTTTT,CASMGPSEEKLFF
few,TRBD1,TRBJ2-3,TRBV6-6,TGTGCCAGCAGTCTAGGGACAGGGGAAACAGATACGCAGTATTTT,CASSLGTGETDTQYF
once,.,TRBJ2-2,TRBV4-1,TGCGCCAGCAGCCACCAACGGGGACAGAACACCGGGGAGCTGTTTTTT,CASSHQRGQNTGELFF
.,.,TRBJ2-7,TRBV7-9,TGTGCCAGCAGCAACCCCGAGACAGCAAGATCCTACGAGCAGTACTTC,CASSNPETARSYEQYF
.,TRBD1,TRBJ2-7,TRBV28,TGTGCCAGCACTCCTGGGACAGCGGTTTCCTACGAGCAGTACTTC,CASTPGTAVSYEQYF